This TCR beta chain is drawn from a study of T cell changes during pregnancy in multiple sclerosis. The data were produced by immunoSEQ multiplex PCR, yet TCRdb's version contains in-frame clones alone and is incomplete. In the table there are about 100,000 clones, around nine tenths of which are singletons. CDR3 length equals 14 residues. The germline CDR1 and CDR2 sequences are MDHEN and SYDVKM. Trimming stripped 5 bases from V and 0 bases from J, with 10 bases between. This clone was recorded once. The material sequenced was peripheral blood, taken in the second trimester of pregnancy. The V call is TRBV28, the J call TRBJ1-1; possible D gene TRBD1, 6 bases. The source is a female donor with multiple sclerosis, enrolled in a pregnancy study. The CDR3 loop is CASSPPGVNTEAFF. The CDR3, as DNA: TGTGCCAGCAGTCCCCCAGGGGTGAACACTGAAGCTTTCTTT.